This T cell receptor (beta chain) was sequenced during a study of shared clonotypes between healthy human individuals. CDR3 length: 16 residues. The germline gives CDR1 SNHLY, CDR2 FYNNEI. V dropped 5 bases and J dropped 5; count of bases not matched to a gene: 7. Sequencing was performed with immunoSEQ multiplex PCR; in TCRdb, only in-frame clones are kept and a portion is missing. The profile shows 550,000 to 700,000 clones, roughly 72% of them singletons. About this clone: The antigen remains unidentified.

Study-wide results and caveats: Inspection by rarefaction showed sorted-subset sequencing to be incomplete despite large depth.

Sequenced input: memory CD4+ T cells sorted from blood. Subset reported: CD45RA-negative fraction. The rearrangement uses TRBV2 and TRBJ2-3, with 13 bases that match TRBD2. This receptor was taken from a woman aged 25 to 45 in good health. The CDR3 is CASSPVLAGGEDTQYF. The CDR3 DNA reads TGTGCCAGCAGTCCCGTACTAGCGGGAGGGGAAGATACGCAGTATTTT. The full variable domain, with the rest looked up from reference TRBV2 and TRBJ2-3, is EPEVTQTPSHQVTQMGQEVILRCVPISNHLYFYWYRQILGQKVEFLVSFYNNEISEKSEIFDDQFSVERPDGSNFTLKIRSTKLEDSAMYFCASSPVLAGGEDTQYFGPGTRLTVL.